Sequencing of this TCR beta chain was carried out in a study of T-cell memory formation after mild COVID-19. TCRdb reanalysed the 5' RACE reads using MiXCR and keeps one entry per CDR3 protein. The repertoire consists of about 340,000 distinct CDR3 sequences, with approximately 15% occurring once and the leading ten covering 22%. The CDR3 extends over 16 amino acids. V lost 0 bases to trimming and J lost 4 bases, with 16 bases between them. The germline V gene encodes CDR1 SGHRS and CDR2 YFSETQ. The sequence was collected from a man aged 18 to 30 who had mild COVID-19 (a few samples of this study predate the infection). Cell type and time point are not known. This sequence joins TRBV5-1 and TRBJ1-2; weak D call: TRBD1 (5 bases). Sample: PBMCs or a T cell subset sorted from them (not recorded which). The CDR3 sequence: CASSLEGRDPLYGYTF. The CDR3 DNA is TGCGCCAGCAGCTTGGAGGGCAGGGACCCCCTCTATGGCTACACCTTC.